This T cell receptor (beta chain) was recorded in a study of glioma-infiltrating T cells after dendritic cell vaccination. V lost 3 bases, J lost 1 base, and 8 bases lay in between. Germline CDR1 MNHNS, CDR2 SASEGT. There are 14 residues in the CDR3. Measured with immunoSEQ multiplex PCR; TCRdb has only the in-frame clones, and not every one. The sample has under 70,000 clones; around 83% are singletons. The TCR originated in a human donor with glioblastoma. Material: blood, obtained before dendritic cell vaccination. J is TRBJ2-3 and V is TRBV6-1; D may be TRBD2 (5 bases). The DNA for the CDR3 is TGTGCCAGCAGTGATGTGAGGGGCACAGATACGCAGTATTTT. Residues: CASSDVRGTDTQYF.